The 15 T cell receptor beta chains given below trace back to one sample, sequenced in a study of blood T cell repertoires in COVID-19. Repertoires were generated with immunoSEQ multiplex PCR, while TCRdb's copy carries only in-frame clones and drops some. Of around 41,000 clones in the sample, around four fifths were seen once. Source material: peripheral blood. These receptors were obtained from an elderly woman with active or convalescent COVID-19.

This rearrangement joins TRBV28 to TRBJ1-3, with D tentatively TRBD1 (5 bases). Germline CDR1 reads MDHEN; CDR2 reads SYDVKM. Trimming pared 7 bases from V and 4 bases from J, leaving 17 bases between. The CDR3 length is 15 residues. The CDR3 protein is CASNQGGRLGNTIYF. The CDR3 DNA reads TGTGCCAGCAACCAGGGAGGGCGGTTGGGAAACACCATATATTTT. Drawing the rest from reference TRBV28 and TRBJ1-3, the complete variable domain is DVKVTQSSRYLVKRTGEKVFLECVQDMDHENMFWYRQDPGLGLRLIYFSYDVKMKEKGDIPEGYSVSREKKERFSLILESASTNQTSMYLCASNQGGRLGNTIYFGEGSWLTVV.

The V and J genes are TRBV19 and TRBJ1-2; D is perhaps TRBD1 (6 bases). The germline V gene has CDR1 LNHDA and CDR2 SQIVND (reference sequence). The V and J ends lost 6 bases and 5 bases respectively, with 13 bases between them. The CDR3 spans 13 residues. The CDR3 DNA follows: TGTGCCAGTAGATCCGGGACACTGTATGGCTACACCTTC. Protein product: CASRSGTLYGYTF.

CDR3: CASSVSGQGVQPQHF. CDR3 DNA sequence: TGTGCCAGCAGTGTTTCAGGACAGGGGGTCCAGCCCCAGCATTTT. J is TRBJ1-5 and V is TRBV2; 10 positions match TRBD1. V lost 4 bases, J lost 7 bases, and 7 bases stayed unmatched. The CDR3 runs to 15 residues. Germline CDR1 is SNHLY and CDR2 is FYNNEI.

The gene calls are TRBV4-2 and TRBJ2-5; 10 bases are shared with TRBD2. Germline-derived CDR1 and CDR2 are LGHNA and YNFKEQ. The J segment lost 4 bases and the V segment lost 1 base, leaving 9 bases of the junction unmatched. There are 17 residues in the CDR3. The CDR3: CASSQAPSLAGAETQYF. Written as DNA, the CDR3 is TGTGCCAGCAGCCAAGCCCCTAGTCTAGCGGGAGCAGAGACCCAGTACTTC.

The CDR3 coding sequence is TGTGCCAGCAAGATGACAGACCGTAGCACTGAAGCTTTCTTT. It yields the protein CASKMTDRSTEAFF. This chain connects TRBV6-5 to TRBJ1-1, with D possibly matching TRBD1 (5 bases). The V end lost 7 bases, the J end lost 4 bases, and 16 bases lay between the germline ends. This CDR3 is 14 amino acids long. Looked up from germline, CDR1 is MNHEY and CDR2 is SVGAGI.

This clone has just a few counts. The chain carries TRBV7-9 and TRBJ2-1; possible D gene TRBD1, 5 bases. This CDR3 has 15 amino acids. V was pared by 2 bases and J by 6 bases, with 14 bases between. Germline V gene data show CDR1 as SEHNR and CDR2 as FQNEAQ (reference sequence). This CDR3 reads CASSLQGEFINEQFF. CDR3 DNA sequence: TGTGCCAGCAGCTTACAGGGTGAATTTATCAATGAGCAGTTCTTC. The entire variable domain, with the rest obtained from reference TRBV7-9 and TRBJ2-1, is as follows: DTGVSQNPRHKITKRGQNVTFRCDPISEHNRLYWYRQTLGQGPEFLTYFQNEAQLEKSRLLSDRFSAERPKGSFSTLEIQRTEQGDSAMYLCASSLQGEFINEQFFGPGTRLTVL.

The J gene is TRBJ2-3, the V gene TRBV10-3; 11 bases align to TRBD2. Losses at the gene ends were 4 bases for V and 2 bases for J; bases not matched to a gene: 11. Germline loops: CDR1 ENHRY, CDR2 SYGVKD. This CDR3 region has 18 residues. The CDR3 reads CAISAVAGGPGNTDTQYF. The CDR3 nucleotides read TGTGCCATCAGTGCCGTAGCGGGAGGGCCAGGGAACACAGATACGCAGTATTTT.

The gene calls are TRBV19 and TRBJ1-6; weak D call: TRBD1 (6 bases). Trimming left V 4 bases short and J 11 bases short, with 15 bases between. The CDR3 has 14 amino acids. Germline V gene lookup returns CDR1 LNHDA and CDR2 SQIVND (reference sequence). As DNA, the CDR3 is TGTGCCAGTAGTACTACAGGGAGATCCCCACCCCTCCACTTT. It translates to CASSTTGRSPPLHF.

The V and J genes are TRBV3-1 (or the pseudogene TRBV3-2) and TRBJ2-2; the match to TRBD2 covers 14 bases. This CDR3 has 15 amino acids. Looked up from germline, CDR1 is LGHDT and CDR2 is YNNKEL (reference sequence). The trim removed 4 bases at V and 10 bases at J, leaving 5 bases unmatched. For the CDR3, the DNA is TGTGCCAGCAGCCGGGGACTAGCGGGAGTGGTGGAGCTGTTTTTT. It encodes CASSRGLAGVVELFF.

J is TRBJ1-1 and V is TRBV5-1, with D hard to call. This CDR3 contains 15 residues. CDR1 is SGHRS, CDR2 YFSETQ, per germline. The V and J ends lost 0 bases and 0 bases respectively, with 9 bases between them. The chain's CDR3 is CASSLAPGLNTEAFF. The CDR3 DNA sequence: TGCGCCAGCAGCTTGGCTCCAGGCCTGAACACTGAAGCTTTCTTT.

This chain links TRBV5-6 with TRBJ2-7, with D perhaps TRBD1 (6 bases). Germline V gene sequence: CDR1 SGHDT, CDR2 YYEEEE. Trimming stripped 3 bases from V and 6 bases from J, with 16 bases between. This CDR3 comprises 14 residues. The CDR3 DNA reads as TGTGCCAGCAGCTGGTCCGGGACACCTTTCGAGCAGTACTTC. Protein product: CASSWSGTPFEQYF.

CDR3 coding DNA: TGTGCCAGCAGGAAGAACAGGGGTAGCAATCAGCCCCAGCATTTT. Its protein is CASRKNRGSNQPQHF. The V call is TRBV6-5, the J call TRBJ1-5; TRBD1 aligns across 7 bases. From germline, CDR1 is MNHEY and CDR2 SVGAGI. After removal of 6 bases from V and 0 bases from J, the junction contained 5 bases not matched to a gene. The length of the CDR3 is 15 residues.

This rearrangement joins TRBV5-8 to TRBJ2-7; TRBD1 might be the D (6 bases). The CDR3 has 15 amino acids. Trimming took 2 bases from V and 4 from J, leaving 16 bases between them. The germline V gene has CDR1 SGHTS and CDR2 YDEGEE. As DNA, the CDR3 is TGTGCCAGCAGCTTCTCGGGACAAGGACGTTACGAGCAGTACTTC. This gives the protein CASSFSGQGRYEQYF.

This clone has a single count. V usage is TRBV19 and J usage is TRBJ1-5; D is perhaps TRBD1 (6 bases). Germline CDR1 is LNHDA and CDR2 is SQIVND (reference sequence). This CDR3 is 14 amino acids long. V was pared by 4 bases and J by 3 bases, with 10 bases between. The chain's CDR3 is CASSTTGPNQPQHF. CDR3 DNA: TGTGCCAGTAGTACGACAGGACCCAATCAGCCCCAGCATTTT.

The chain is built from TRBV7-3 and TRBJ2-3; perhaps TRBD1 as D (6 bases). V gave up 2 bases and J gave up 3 bases, with 12 bases separating them. This CDR3 region has 15 residues. Germline V gene lookup returns CDR1 SGHTA and CDR2 FQGTGA. The CDR3 DNA follows: TGTGCCAGCAGCTTAGGCGGCAGGGGAACAGATACGCAGTATTTT. As protein: CASSLGGRGTDTQYF.